This T cell receptor (beta chain) was sequenced for a study of blood T cell repertoires in COVID-19. Study-level information: From T cells, B-cell-depleted T cells, or PBMCs came the material, which was cDNA or gDNA.

As originally analysed: The assay estimated nucleated cells by amplifying reference gene primers. Assay: immunoSEQ multiplex PCR; the TCRdb copy retains only in-frame clones and omits some. The V and J calls and clone size come from that table; D and trimming were worked out from the DNA. In the table there are roughly 250,000 clones, approximately 86% of which are singletons. V lost 8 bases to trimming and J lost 3 bases; unmatched junction nucleotides: 6. CDR1 and CDR2 (germline): LNHNV, YYDKDF (reference sequence). The CDR3 is 14 residues long. Membership in each cohort depended on participant-reported clinical history. The study counted Cohort 3 donors as recovered given two negative PCRs, clearance, or symptom resolution.

This chain uses TRBV15 with TRBJ2-1, with 8 bases that match TRBD2. What was sequenced was PBMCs or T cells enriched from blood (not recorded which). This receptor was taken from a woman in her fifties or sixties who had recovered from COVID-19. This CDR3 reads CATFQAGDYNEQFF. The CDR3, as DNA: TGTGCCACCTTCCAAGCGGGAGACTACAATGAGCAGTTCTTC.